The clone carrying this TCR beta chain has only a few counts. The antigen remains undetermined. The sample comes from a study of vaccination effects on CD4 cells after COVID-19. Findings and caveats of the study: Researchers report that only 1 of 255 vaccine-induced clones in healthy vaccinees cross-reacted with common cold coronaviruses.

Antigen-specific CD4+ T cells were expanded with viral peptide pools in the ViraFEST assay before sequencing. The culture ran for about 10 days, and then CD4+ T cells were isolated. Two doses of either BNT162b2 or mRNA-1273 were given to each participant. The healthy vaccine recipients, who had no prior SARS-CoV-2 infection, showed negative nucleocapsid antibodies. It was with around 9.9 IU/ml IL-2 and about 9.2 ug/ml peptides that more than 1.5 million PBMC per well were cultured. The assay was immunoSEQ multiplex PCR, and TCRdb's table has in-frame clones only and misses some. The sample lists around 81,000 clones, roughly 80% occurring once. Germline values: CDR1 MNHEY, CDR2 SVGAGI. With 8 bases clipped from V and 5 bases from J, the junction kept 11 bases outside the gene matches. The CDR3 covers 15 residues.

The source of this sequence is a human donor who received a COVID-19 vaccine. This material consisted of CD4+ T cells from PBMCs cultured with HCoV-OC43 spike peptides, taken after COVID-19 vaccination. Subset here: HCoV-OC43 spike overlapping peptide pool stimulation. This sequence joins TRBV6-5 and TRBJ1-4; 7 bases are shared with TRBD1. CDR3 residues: CASCSSTGLNEKLFF. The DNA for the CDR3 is TGTGCCAGCTGCTCATCGACAGGGTTAAATGAAAAACTGTTTTTT.